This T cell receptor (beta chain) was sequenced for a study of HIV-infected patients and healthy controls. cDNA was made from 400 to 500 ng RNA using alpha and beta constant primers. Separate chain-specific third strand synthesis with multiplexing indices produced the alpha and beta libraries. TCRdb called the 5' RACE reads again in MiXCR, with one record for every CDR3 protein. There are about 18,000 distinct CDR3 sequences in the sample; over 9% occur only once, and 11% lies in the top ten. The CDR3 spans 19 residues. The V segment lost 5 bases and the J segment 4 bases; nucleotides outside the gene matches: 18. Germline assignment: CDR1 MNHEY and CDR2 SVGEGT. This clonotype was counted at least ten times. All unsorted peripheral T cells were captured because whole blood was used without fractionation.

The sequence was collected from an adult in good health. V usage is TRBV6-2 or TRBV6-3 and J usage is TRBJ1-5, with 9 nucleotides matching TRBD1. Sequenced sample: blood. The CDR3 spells CASSPRDRVNPIANQPQHF. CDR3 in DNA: TGTGCCAGCAGTCCTAGGGACAGGGTGAATCCCATTGCGAATCAGCCCCAGCATTTT.